This TCR beta chain appears in the sequencing data of a study of glioma-infiltrating T cells after dendritic cell vaccination. In the study overall: At biweekly intervals, patients got three intradermal dendritic cell vaccine injections. General study points: Patients with more pretreatment TILs had longer time to progression and survival.

V lost 6 bases, J lost 7 bases, and 18 bases lay in between. The CDR3 is made up of 14 amino acids. Germline CDR1 and CDR2: MGHDK and SYGVNS. TCRB CDR3 was amplified from 2 ug genomic DNA or less. Produced via immunoSEQ multiplex PCR; TCRdb's table is partial and in-frame only. The profile shows some 78,000 clones, roughly 85% of them singletons. To note about this clone: Its specificity is unknown.

Regarding time point: after dendritic cell vaccination, including at tumor progression/relapse. Selection required adequate fresh-frozen tumor tissue plus more than two years' survival data. This TCR derives from a human donor with glioblastoma. The sample here was blood, taken after dendritic cell vaccination. The chain couples TRBV25-1 to TRBJ1-2, with a weak D call TRBD1 (6 bases). The CDR3 is CASSPGQGQAGYTF. The DNA for the CDR3 is TGTGCCAGCAGCCCTGGGCAGGGGCAAGCTGGCTACACCTTC.